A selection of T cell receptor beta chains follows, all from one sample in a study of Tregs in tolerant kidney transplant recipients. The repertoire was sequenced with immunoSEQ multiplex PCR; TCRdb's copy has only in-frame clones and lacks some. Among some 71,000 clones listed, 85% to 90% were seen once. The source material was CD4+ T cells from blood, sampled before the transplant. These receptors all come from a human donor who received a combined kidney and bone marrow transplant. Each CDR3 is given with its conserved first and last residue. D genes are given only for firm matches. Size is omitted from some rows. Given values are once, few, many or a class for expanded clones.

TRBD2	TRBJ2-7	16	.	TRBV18	CASSPGEGLRSYEQYF	TGTGCCAGCTCACCGGGGGAGGGGCTCCGTTCCTACGAGCAGTACTTC
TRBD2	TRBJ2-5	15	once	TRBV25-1	CASSELAGAQETQYF	TGTGCCAGCAGTGAGCTAGCGGGTGCCCAAGAGACCCAGTACTTC
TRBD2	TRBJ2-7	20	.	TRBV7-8	CASSPRTSGRASGGSYEQYF	TGTGCCAGCAGCCCCCGGACTAGCGGGAGGGCGTCGGGGGGGTCCTACGAGCAGTACTTC
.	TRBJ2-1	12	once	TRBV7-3	CASSLRYNEQFF	TGTGCCAGCAGCTTACGCTACAATGAGCAGTTCTTC
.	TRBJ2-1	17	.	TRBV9	CASSEGVGGWPYNEQFF	TGTGCCAGCAGCGAGGGGGTCGGGGGGTGGCCCTACAATGAGCAGTTCTTC
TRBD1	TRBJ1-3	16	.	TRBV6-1	CASSGDRDRGTNTIYF	TGTGCCAGCAGTGGGGACCGGGACAGGGGTACAAACACCATATATTTT
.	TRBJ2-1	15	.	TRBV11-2	CASSLDPGGPNEQFF	TGTGCCAGCAGCTTAGATCCGGGGGGCCCGAATGAGCAGTTCTTC
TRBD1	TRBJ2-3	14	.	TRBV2	CASRGTGVADTQYF	TGTGCCAGCAGGGGGACAGGGGTGGCAGATACGCAGTATTTT
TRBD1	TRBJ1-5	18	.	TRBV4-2	CASSQDPGTEYSNQPQHF	TGTGCCAGCAGCCAAGACCCCGGGACAGAGTATAGCAATCAGCCCCAGCATTTT
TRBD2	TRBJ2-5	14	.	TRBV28	CASSPSSGSETQYF	TGTGCCAGCAGTCCGTCTAGCGGCTCAGAGACCCAGTACTTC
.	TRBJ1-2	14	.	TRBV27	CASSPQTRSAGYTF	TGTGCCAGCAGCCCCCAGACTCGTTCGGCCGGCTACACCTTC
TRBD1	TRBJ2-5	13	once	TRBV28	CASVTGARETQYF	TGTGCCAGTGTGACAGGGGCTCGGGAGACCCAGTACTTC
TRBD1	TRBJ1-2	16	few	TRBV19	CASSIQSGQGARGYTF	TGTGCCAGTAGTATTCAATCGGGACAGGGGGCGCGTGGCTACACCTTC
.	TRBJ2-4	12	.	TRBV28	CASAGAKNIQYF	TGTGCCAGCGCGGGAGCCAAAAACATTCAGTACTTC
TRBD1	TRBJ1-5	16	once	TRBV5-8	CASRHLGTGDAQPQHF	TGTGCCAGCAGACACCTCGGGACAGGGGACGCTCAGCCCCAGCATTTT
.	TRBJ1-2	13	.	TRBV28	CASSPESPGGYTF	TGTGCCAGCAGTCCCGAATCCCCGGGGGGCTACACCTTC
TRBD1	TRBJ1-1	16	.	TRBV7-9	CASSDDRGLVNTEAFF	TGTGCCAGCAGCGACGACAGGGGGCTGGTGAACACTGAAGCTTTCTTT
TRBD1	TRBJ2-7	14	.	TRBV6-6	CASSYGTASYEQYF	TGTGCCAGCAGTTACGGGACAGCCTCCTACGAGCAGTACTTC
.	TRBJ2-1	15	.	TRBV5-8	CASSLVQGNVGEQFF	TGTGCCAGCAGCTTGGTTCAGGGGAACGTTGGTGAGCAGTTCTTC
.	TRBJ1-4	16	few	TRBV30	CAWSVDSGATNEKLFF	TGTGCCTGGAGTGTAGATTCAGGGGCTACTAATGAAAAACTGTTTTTT
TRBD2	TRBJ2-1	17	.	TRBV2	CASSYQLAGGRGNEQFF	TGTGCCAGCAGTTATCAGTTAGCGGGAGGGCGAGGGAATGAGCAGTTCTTC
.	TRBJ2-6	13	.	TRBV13	CASSSSGANVLTF	TGTGCCAGCAGCTCATCTGGGGCCAACGTCCTGACTTTC
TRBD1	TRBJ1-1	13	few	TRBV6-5	CASSSRQGLGAFF	TGTGCCAGCAGTTCCCGACAGGGATTGGGAGCTTTCTTT
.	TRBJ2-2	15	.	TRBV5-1	CASSYDVGGTGELFF	TGCGCCAGCAGCTACGACGTAGGGGGCACCGGGGAGCTGTTTTTT
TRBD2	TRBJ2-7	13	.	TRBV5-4	CASSLRGVDEQYF	TGTGCCAGCAGCTTGCGGGGGGTCGACGAGCAGTACTTC
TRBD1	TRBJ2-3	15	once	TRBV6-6	CASRAPGQGTDTQYF	TGTGCCAGCAGGGCACCGGGACAGGGCACAGATACGCAGTATTTT
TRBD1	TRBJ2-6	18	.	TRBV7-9	CASSPRQGVPSGANVLTF	TGTGCCAGCAGCCCACGACAGGGGGTCCCCTCTGGGGCCAACGTCCTGACTTTC
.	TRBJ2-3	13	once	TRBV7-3	CASSRGPTDTQYF	TGTGCCAGCAGCAGGGGCCCCACGGATACGCAGTATTTT
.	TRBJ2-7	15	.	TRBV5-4	CASSPPPPRDYEQYF	TGTGCCAGCAGCCCACCTCCTCCCCGGGACTACGAGCAGTACTTC
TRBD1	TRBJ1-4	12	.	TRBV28	CAGRGLGEKLFF	TGTGCCGGAAGGGGGCTTGGTGAAAAACTGTTTTTT
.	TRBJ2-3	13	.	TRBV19	CASTQIAGDTQYF	TGTGCCAGTACCCAGATCGCAGGAGATACGCAGTATTTT
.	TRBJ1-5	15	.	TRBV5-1	CASSLGDSSNQPQHF	TGCGCCAGCAGCTTGGGAGACAGTAGCAATCAGCCCCAGCATTTT
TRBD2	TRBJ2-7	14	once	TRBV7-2	CASSPPGRVYEQYF	TGTGCCAGCAGCCCGCCCGGGAGGGTCTACGAGCAGTACTTC
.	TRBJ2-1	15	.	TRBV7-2	CASSFSGGSYNEQFF	TGTGCCAGCAGCTTTAGCGGAGGCTCCTACAATGAGCAGTTCTTC
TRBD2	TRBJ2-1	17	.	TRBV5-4	CASSLVTSGSPYNEQFF	TGTGCCAGCAGCTTAGTGACTAGCGGGAGTCCCTACAATGAGCAGTTCTTC
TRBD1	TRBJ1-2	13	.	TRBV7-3	CASSLAGQDGYTF	TGTGCCAGCAGCTTGGCGGGACAGGATGGCTACACCTTC
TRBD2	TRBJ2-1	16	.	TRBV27	CASRSPSGSSYNEQFF	TGTGCCAGCCGTTCGCCTAGCGGGAGCTCCTACAATGAGCAGTTCTTC
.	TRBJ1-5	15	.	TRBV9	CASSVTGSLGQPQHF	TGTGCCAGCAGCGTGACCGGGAGCCTAGGTCAGCCCCAGCATTTT
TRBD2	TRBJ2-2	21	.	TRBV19	CASTPGGTRTSGSPNTGELFF	TGTGCCAGTACCCCGGGGGGGACTAGGACTAGCGGGAGCCCGAACACCGGGGAGCTGTTTTTT
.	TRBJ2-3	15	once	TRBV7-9	CASSPPGLTTDTQYF	TGTGCCAGCAGCCCTCCTGGACTAACCACAGATACGCAGTATTTT
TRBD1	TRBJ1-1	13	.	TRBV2	CASSDRVVTEAFF	TGTGCCAGCAGCGACAGGGTCGTCACTGAAGCTTTCTTT
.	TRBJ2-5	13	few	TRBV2	CASSAGYQETQYF	TGTGCCAGCAGTGCGGGGTACCAAGAGACCCAGTACTTC
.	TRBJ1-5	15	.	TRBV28	CASTPGDHSNQPQHF	TGTGCCAGCACCCCGGGGGACCATAGCAATCAGCCCCAGCATTTT
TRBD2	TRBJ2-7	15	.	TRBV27	CASRQIRLAGIEQYF	TGTGCCAGCAGACAAATCCGACTAGCGGGGATCGAGCAGTACTTC
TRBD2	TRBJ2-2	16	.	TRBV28	CASSPLAGEDTGELFF	TGTGCCAGCAGTCCGCTAGCGGGAGAGGACACCGGGGAGCTGTTTTTT
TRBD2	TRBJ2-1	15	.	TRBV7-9	CASSLLAATFYEQFF	TGTGCCAGCAGCCTTCTAGCGGCGACATTCTATGAGCAGTTCTTC
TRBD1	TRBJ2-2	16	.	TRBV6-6	CASSSRLTGGTGELFF	TGTGCCAGCAGTTCTAGATTAACAGGGGGCACCGGGGAGCTGTTTTTT
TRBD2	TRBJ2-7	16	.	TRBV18	CASSPPGAGASYEQYF	TGTGCCAGCTCACCACCTGGAGCGGGAGCCTCCTACGAGCAGTACTTC
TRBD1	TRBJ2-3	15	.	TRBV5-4	CASSWGTGGPDTQYF	TGTGCCAGCAGCTGGGGCACAGGGGGACCAGATACGCAGTATTTT
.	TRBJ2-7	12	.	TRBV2	CASTEGGYEQYF	TGTGCCAGCACCGAGGGCGGCTACGAGCAGTACTTC
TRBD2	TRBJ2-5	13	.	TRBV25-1	CASTISGGETQYF	TGTGCCAGCACCATATCGGGGGGAGAGACCCAGTACTTC
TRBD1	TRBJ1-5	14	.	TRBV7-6	CASSRRQGGQPQHF	TGTGCCAGCAGCCGACGACAGGGAGGACAGCCCCAGCATTTT
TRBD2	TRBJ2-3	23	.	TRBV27	CASSLNQRPEGGTSKALTDTQYF	TGTGCCAGCAGTTTAAACCAGCGCCCGGAGGGGGGGACTAGTAAAGCCTTAACAGATACGCAGTATTTT
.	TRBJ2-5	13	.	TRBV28	CASSWGREETQYF	TGTGCCAGTTCGTGGGGCAGGGAAGAGACCCAGTACTTC
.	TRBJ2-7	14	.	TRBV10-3	CAICTETGYHEQYF	TGTGCCATCTGCACGGAAACGGGATACCACGAGCAGTACTTC
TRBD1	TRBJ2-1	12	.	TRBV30	CAWGDRDREQFF	TGTGCCTGGGGGGACAGGGATCGTGAGCAGTTCTTC
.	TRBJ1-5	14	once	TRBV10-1	CASSESGVPEPQHF	TGCGCCAGCAGTGAGAGCGGCGTTCCGGAGCCCCAGCATTTT
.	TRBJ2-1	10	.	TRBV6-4	CAGPNNEQFF	TGTGCCGGTCCTAATAATGAGCAGTTCTTC
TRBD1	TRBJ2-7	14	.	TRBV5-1	CASSRGQGSYEQYF	TGCGCCAGCAGCAGGGGACAGGGCTCCTACGAGCAGTACTTC